These T cell receptor beta chains were read from a single sample in a study of technical replicates of blood from several donors. TCRdb's copy holds only in-frame clones and misses some; the assay was immunoSEQ multiplex PCR. The sample contains approximately 65,000 clones, around 87% of which appear only once. The specimen was PBMCs. Receptors were obtained from a human donor in good health. Some clones in this sample may be carry-over from other donors' samples. CDR3s include the opening cysteine and the closing phenylalanine or tryptophan. A D gene is named only where the DNA matches it firmly. Size tells how often a clone was seen (once, few, many) or the class of an expanded clone, and some rows leave it out.

j_call d_call clone_size v_call cdr3_length cdr3_aa cdr3_nt
TRBJ1-2 . . TRBV18 12 CASSPVEGGYTF TGTGCCAGCTCACCTGTGGAGGGTGGCTACACCTTC
TRBJ1-2 TRBD1 once TRBV18 15 CASSPPGTGVGGYTF TGTGCCAGCTCACCGCCCGGGACAGGGGTAGGTGGCTACACCTTC
TRBJ2-3 . . TRBV5-1 14 CASSFSGTTDTQYF TGCGCCAGCAGCTTCTCGGGAACCACAGATACGCAGTATTTT
TRBJ1-5 . . TRBV7-8 15 CASSLTDSFNQPQHF TGTGCCAGCAGCTTAACGGACAGTTTCAATCAGCCCCAGCATTTT
TRBJ2-3 . . TRBV11-2 15 CASSFSGGFTDTQYF TGTGCCAGCAGCTTCAGTGGCGGTTTCACAGATACGCAGTATTTT
TRBJ2-7 . . TRBV19 14 CASSMAKGSYEQYF TGTGCCAGTAGTATGGCTAAGGGGTCCTACGAGCAGTACTTC
TRBJ1-6 TRBD1 . TRBV5-4 15 CASSYGQDVYSPLHF TGTGCCAGCAGCTACGGACAGGACGTTTATTCACCCCTCCACTTT
TRBJ2-3 TRBD1 . TRBV7-6 13 CASSRGRTDTQYF TGTGCCAGCAGCAGGGGGCGCACAGATACGCAGTATTTT
TRBJ2-1 TRBD2 . TRBV5-1 18 CASSLYTRLAGTYNEQFF TGCGCCAGCAGCTTATACACAAGACTAGCGGGTACCTACAATGAGCAGTTCTTC
TRBJ2-7 TRBD2 . TRBV5-5 13 CASEGPGGYEQYF TGTGCCAGCGAGGGACCGGGGGGATACGAGCAGTACTTC
TRBJ2-7 TRBD2 . TRBV7-9 16 CASSPVWGGDGYEQYF TGTGCCAGCAGCCCCGTATGGGGGGGGGATGGCTACGAGCAGTACTTC
TRBJ1-4 . . TRBV15 13 CATSRETSEKLFF TGTGCCACCAGCAGAGAAACAAGTGAAAAACTGTTTTTT
TRBJ1-5 . . TRBV19 13 CASSMEGNQPQHF TGTGCCAGTAGTATGGAGGGGAATCAGCCCCAGCATTTT
TRBJ1-4 . . TRBV4-2 16 CASSQEGVLPGEKLFF TGTGCCAGCAGCCAAGAAGGCGTCCTCCCGGGGGAAAAACTGTTTTTT
TRBJ1-1 . . TRBV2 14 CASSEVGTYTEAFF TGTGCCAGCAGTGAAGTCGGGACTTACACTGAAGCTTTCTTT
TRBJ1-6 . . TRBV10-3 15 CAISEGQGKNSPLHF TGTGCCATCAGTGAGGGGCAGGGAAAGAATTCACCCCTCCACTTT
TRBJ1-2 . . TRBV18 14 CASSPEYTRYGYTF TGTGCCAGCTCACCAGAATACACCCGTTATGGCTACACCTTC
TRBJ2-3 . . TRBV27 14 CASSLWHLTDTQYF TGTGCCAGCAGTTTATGGCATCTCACAGATACGCAGTATTTT